This paragraph reports one T cell receptor beta chain. Per germline, CDR1 SNHLY and CDR2 FYNNEI. The length of the CDR3 is 14 residues. Trimming took 2 bases from V and 6 from J, leaving 13 bases between them. The data were taken from a study of T-cell memory formation after mild COVID-19. TCR alpha and TCR beta cDNA libraries with sample barcodes and UMIs came from 5'RACE using constant-segment primers. TCRdb re-called the 5' RACE reads with MiXCR, one entry per CDR3 protein. The data hold about 470,000 distinct CDR3 sequences, with 18% observed a single time. The TCR comes from an adult woman who had mild COVID-19 (a few samples of this study predate the infection). Cell type and time point are not known. The V call is TRBV2, the J call TRBJ1-2; D uncertain. Sequencing was carried out using PBMCs or a T cell subset sorted from them (not recorded which). The CDR3 sequence is CASSEIVAGNGYTF. CDR3 DNA sequence: TGTGCCAGCAGTGAAATAGTAGCTGGGAATGGCTACACCTTC.